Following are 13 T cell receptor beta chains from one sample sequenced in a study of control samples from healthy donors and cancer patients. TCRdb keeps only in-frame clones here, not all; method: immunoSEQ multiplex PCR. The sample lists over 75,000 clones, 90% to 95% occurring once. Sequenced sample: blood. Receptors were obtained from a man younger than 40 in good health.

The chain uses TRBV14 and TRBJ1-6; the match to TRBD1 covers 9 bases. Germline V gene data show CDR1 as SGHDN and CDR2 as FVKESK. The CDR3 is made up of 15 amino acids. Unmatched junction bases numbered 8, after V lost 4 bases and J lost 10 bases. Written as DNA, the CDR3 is TGTGCCAGCAGCCCTAGAGGGACAGGGAGCTCACCCCTCCACTTT. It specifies CASSPRGTGSSPLHF.

CDR3 bases: TGCGCCAGCAGTGGGACTAGCGGGAAAAGTGGCAATGAGCAGTTCTTC. This sequence encodes CASSGTSGKSGNEQFF. The chain couples TRBV10-1 to TRBJ2-1; TRBD2 aligns across 12 bases. V shed 4 bases and J 6 bases; nucleotides not matched to a gene: 7. Germline assignment: CDR1 WNHNN and CDR2 SYGVQD (reference sequence). The length of the CDR3 is 16 residues.

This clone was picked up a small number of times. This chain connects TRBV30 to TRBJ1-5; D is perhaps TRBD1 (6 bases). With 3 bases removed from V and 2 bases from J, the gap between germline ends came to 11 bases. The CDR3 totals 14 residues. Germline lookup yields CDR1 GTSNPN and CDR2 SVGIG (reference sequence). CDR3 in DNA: TGTGCCTGGAGGTTACAGGGAGGCAATCAGCCCCAGCATTTT. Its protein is CAWRLQGGNQPQHF.

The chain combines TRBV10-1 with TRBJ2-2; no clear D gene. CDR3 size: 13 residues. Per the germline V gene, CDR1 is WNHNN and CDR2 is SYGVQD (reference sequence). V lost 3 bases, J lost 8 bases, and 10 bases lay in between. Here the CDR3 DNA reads TGCGCCAGCAGTGACTACATCTTGGGGGAGCTGTTTTTT. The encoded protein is CASSDYILGELFF.

The DNA of the CDR3 is TGTGCCAGCAGCTTAGGGGGTCCCGGTCAAGAGACCCAGTACTTC. Translating gives CASSLGGPGQETQYF. The chain recombines TRBV11-3 with TRBJ2-5, with D hard to call. The CDR3 is 15 amino acids. V was pared by 1 base and J by 2 bases, with 11 bases between. From germline, CDR1 is SGHNT and CDR2 YENEEA.

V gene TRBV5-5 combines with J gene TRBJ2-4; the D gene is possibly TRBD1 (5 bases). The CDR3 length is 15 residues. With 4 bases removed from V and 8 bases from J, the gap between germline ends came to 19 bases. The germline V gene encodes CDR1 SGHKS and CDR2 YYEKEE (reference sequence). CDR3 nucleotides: TGTGCCAGCAGCCCACGGGCTTCGCAAGGGGACATTCAGTACTTC. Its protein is CASSPRASQGDIQYF.

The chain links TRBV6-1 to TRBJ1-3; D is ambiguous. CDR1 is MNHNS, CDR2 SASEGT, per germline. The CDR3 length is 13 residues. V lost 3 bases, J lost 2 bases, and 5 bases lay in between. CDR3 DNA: TGTGCCAGCAGTGATTTCCCTGGAAACACCATATATTTT. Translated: CASSDFPGNTIYF.

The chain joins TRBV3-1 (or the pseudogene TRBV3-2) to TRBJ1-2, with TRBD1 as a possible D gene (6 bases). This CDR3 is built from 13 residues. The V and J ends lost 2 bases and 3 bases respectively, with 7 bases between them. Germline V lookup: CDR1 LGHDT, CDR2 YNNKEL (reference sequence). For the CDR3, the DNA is TGTGCCAGCAGCCAACGACAGGACTATGGCTACACCTTC. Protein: CASSQRQDYGYTF.

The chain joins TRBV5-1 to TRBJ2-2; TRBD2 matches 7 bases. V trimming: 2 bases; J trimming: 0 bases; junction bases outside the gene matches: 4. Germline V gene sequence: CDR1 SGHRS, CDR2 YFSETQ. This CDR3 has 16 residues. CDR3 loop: CASSLRRGTNTGELFF. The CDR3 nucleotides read TGCGCCAGCAGCTTAAGGCGGGGGACGAACACCGGGGAGCTGTTTTTT. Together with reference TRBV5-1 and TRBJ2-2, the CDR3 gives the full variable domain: KAGVTQTPRYLIKTRGQQVTLSCSPISGHRSVSWYQQTPGQGLQFLFEYFSETQRNKGNFPGRFSGRQFSNSRSEMNVSTLELGDSALYLCASSLRRGTNTGELFFGEGSRLTVL.

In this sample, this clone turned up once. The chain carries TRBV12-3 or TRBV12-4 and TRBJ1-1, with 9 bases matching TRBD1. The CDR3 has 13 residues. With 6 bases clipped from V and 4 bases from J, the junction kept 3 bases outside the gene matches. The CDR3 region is CASRLTGGTEAFF. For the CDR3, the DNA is TGTGCCAGCAGGCTGACAGGGGGCACTGAAGCTTTCTTT.

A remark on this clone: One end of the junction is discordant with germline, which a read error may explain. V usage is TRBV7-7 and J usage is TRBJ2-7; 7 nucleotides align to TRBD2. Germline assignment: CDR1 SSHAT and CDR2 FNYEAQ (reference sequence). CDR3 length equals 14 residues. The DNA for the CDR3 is TGTGCTAGCAGCACATCACTAGCGAGCTACGAGCAGTACTTC. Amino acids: CASSTSLASYEQYF.

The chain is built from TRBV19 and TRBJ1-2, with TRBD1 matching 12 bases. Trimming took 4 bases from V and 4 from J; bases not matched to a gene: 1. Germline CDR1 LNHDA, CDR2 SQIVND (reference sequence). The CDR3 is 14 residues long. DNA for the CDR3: TGTGCCAGTAGTAGGGGACAGGGGGCCTATGGCTACACCTTC. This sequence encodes CASSRGQGAYGYTF.

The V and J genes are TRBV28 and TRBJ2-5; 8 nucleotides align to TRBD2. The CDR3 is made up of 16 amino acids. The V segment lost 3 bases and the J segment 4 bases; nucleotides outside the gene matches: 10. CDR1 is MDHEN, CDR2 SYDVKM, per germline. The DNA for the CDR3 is TGTGCCAGCAGTTTTAGCGGGAACGTACGTGGAGAGACCCAGTACTTC. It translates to CASSFSGNVRGETQYF.